The entry below describes one T cell receptor (beta chain). The antigen remains undetermined. In making TCR beta libraries, quantitative 5'-RACE with molecular barcodes was used. One entry per CDR3 protein, called by TCRdb with MiXCR from the 5' RACE reads. Of roughly 400,000 distinct CDR3 sequences detected, 20% to 25% appear once; the ten largest clones hold about 17%. The record originates from a study of CD8 T cells in ankylosing spondylitis. Study conclusions and caveats: Matched ankylosing spondylitis synovial fluid reportedly showed significant enrichment of disease-linked clones. A motif in TCR beta, a set of eight or nine highly homologous variants, appeared characteristic of ankylosing spondylitis blood. Reports of some motif variants in reactive arthritis synovial fluid and blood predate this one. Disease-linked clones were CD8+ and relatively rare in peripheral blood.

The CDR3 is made up of 14 amino acids. V trimming: 0 bases; J trimming: 2 bases; junction bases outside the gene matches: 1. CDR1 is SQVTM and CDR2 is ANQGSEA in the germline V gene. What was sequenced was blood, either unsorted or a sorted T cell fraction (not recorded which). The TCR was taken from a male donor with ankylosing spondylitis. The chain couples TRBV29-1 to TRBJ2-1; 7 nucleotides line up with TRBD1. The CDR3 loop is CSVEDQGAYNEQFF. In nucleotides, the CDR3 is TGCAGCGTTGAAGACCAGGGGGCCTACAATGAGCAGTTCTTC.